These 24 T cell receptor beta chains originate from one sample sequenced in a study of shared clonotypes between healthy human individuals (TCRdb year 2020). The library was made by the immunoSEQ multiplex PCR assay. Entries here come from immuneACCESS through TCRdb and include only in-frame sequences with V and J called. Some clones fail to appear in such tables; in the studies checked, an unresolved V gene covers under half of the shortfall, and the cause of the remainder is unknown. This sample holds 2 million to 2.5 million clones; 80% to 95% were observed only once. The ten top clones hold about 0.39% of the sample. The specimen was naive CD4+ T cells from PBMCs. In light of the paper, this sample's cell subset or site label describes: CD45RA+ positively selected. Every receptor here comes from a man aged 18 to 35 in good health. Some clones in this sample may be carry-over from other donors' samples.

The chain employs TRBV28 and TRBJ2-7; D remains unclear. Trimming took off 5 bases at V and 3 bases at J, with 14 bases between the two ends. Per the germline V gene, CDR1 is MDHEN and CDR2 is SYDVKM. This CDR3 region has 14 residues. The CDR3 reads CASSASTMYYEQYF. In DNA, the CDR3 is TGTGCCAGCAGTGCCTCAACTATGTACTACGAGCAGTACTTC.

The J gene is TRBJ2-5, the V gene TRBV29-1; D gene uncertain. Germline V gene sequence: CDR1 SQVTM, CDR2 ANQGSEA. This CDR3 contains 12 residues. The V end was cut by 6 bases, the J end by 0 bases, with 8 bases between. DNA of the CDR3: TGCAGCGTCATTGGTTACCAAGAGACCCAGTACTTC. Protein sequence: CSVIGYQETQYF.

V is TRBV4-1 and J is TRBJ2-4; D could derive from TRBD1 or TRBD2 (6 bases each). The CDR3 covers 15 residues. Trimming stripped 1 base from V and 8 bases from J, with 15 bases between. Germline V CDR1 and CDR2: MGHRA, YSYEKL. In DNA, the CDR3 is TGCGCCAGCAGCCAAGGGGACGCTAGGGGGGACATTCAGTACTTC. Its translation: CASSQGDARGDIQYF.

Concerning this clone itself: The sample holds other DNA sequences that translate to the same CDR3. V and J are TRBV28 and TRBJ1-2, with a possible D match to TRBD1 (6 bases). V lost 4 bases, J lost 7 bases, and 10 bases lay in between. Germline V gene sequence: CDR1 MDHEN, CDR2 SYDVKM. This CDR3 is built from 12 residues. The CDR3 sequence is CASSSQGSGYTF. CDR3 nucleotide sequence: TGTGCCAGCAGTTCTCAGGGGTCTGGCTACACCTTC.

The rearrangement joins TRBV7-2 to TRBJ2-1, with 10 bases fitting TRBD2. This CDR3 comprises 19 residues. V lost 5 bases, J lost 1 base, and 14 bases stayed unmatched. Germline V CDR1 and CDR2: SGHTA, FQGNSA. This CDR3 is CASSTRLAGGMRSYNEQFF. DNA for the CDR3: TGTGCCAGCAGCACCCGACTAGCGGGTGGAATGAGGTCCTACAATGAGCAGTTCTTC.

The chain joins TRBV28 to TRBJ2-7; no definite D call. CDR1 and CDR2 from the germline V gene are MDHEN and SYDVKM. The V gene lost 8 bases and the J gene lost 2 bases, with 13 bases spanning the gap. This CDR3 has 13 amino acids. The CDR3 loop reads CASGSDLPYEQYF. For the CDR3, the DNA is TGTGCCAGCGGCTCCGACTTGCCCTACGAGCAGTACTTC. Based on the CDR3 plus reference TRBV28 and TRBJ2-7, the full variable domain is DVKVTQSSRYLVKRTGEKVFLECVQDMDHENMFWYRQDPGLGLRLIYFSYDVKMKEKGDIPEGYSVSREKKERFSLILESASTNQTSMYLCASGSDLPYEQYFGPGTRLTVT.

This clone has only a few counts. The chain joins TRBV5-5 to TRBJ1-5; D perhaps matches TRBD1 (6 bases). The CDR3 consists of 14 residues. The V gene's germline CDR1 is SGHKS and CDR2 YYEKEE (reference sequence). Trimming took 1 base from V and 5 from J, leaving 10 bases between them. CDR3 region: CASSLSGADQPQHF. DNA of the CDR3: TGTGCCAGCAGCTTGTCAGGGGCCGATCAGCCCCAGCATTTT.

This clone was recorded a few times. The chain links TRBV6-5 to TRBJ1-5; 10 nucleotides agree with TRBD1. Germline V gene sequence: CDR1 MNHEY, CDR2 SVGAGI. J was trimmed by 7 bases and V by 5 bases; bases with no gene match: 5. The CDR3 is made up of 14 amino acids. The CDR3: CASSTRDRGQPQHF. CDR3 sequence (DNA): TGTGCCAGCAGTACCCGGGACAGGGGACAGCCCCAGCATTTT.

The chain is built from TRBV5-1 and TRBJ1-4, with D perhaps TRBD1 (5 bases). The germline V gene has CDR1 SGHRS and CDR2 YFSETQ. This CDR3 contains 15 residues. V dropped 0 bases and J dropped 11 bases, with 17 bases sitting between them. CDR3 amino acids: CASSLGGTALEKLFF. The CDR3 nucleotides are TGCGCCAGCAGCTTGGGGGGGACCGCCCTTGAGAAACTGTTTTTT.

This chain uses TRBV5-1 with TRBJ2-2, with 7 bases fitting TRBD1. V trimming: 8 bases; J trimming: 5 bases; junction bases outside the gene matches: 9. The CDR3 has 14 residues. The germline V gene encodes CDR1 SGHRS and CDR2 YFSETQ. The CDR3 region has the DNA TGCGCCAGTACCATCCAGGGGGTAACCGGGGAGCTGTTTTTT. Translating gives CASTIQGVTGELFF.

The V call is TRBV5-1, the J call TRBJ1-4; tentative D call: TRBD1 (6 bases). The CDR3 length is 16 residues. The V gene lost 1 base and the J gene lost 0 bases, with 10 bases spanning the gap. Germline V gives CDR1 SGHRS, CDR2 YFSETQ. CDR3 nucleotide sequence: TGCGCCAGCAGCTTGCAGGGGCTCGCAACTAATGAAAAACTGTTTTTT. Translated, it gives CASSLQGLATNEKLFF.

The chain recombines TRBV5-4 with TRBJ2-2; 7 bases are a match to TRBD2. J was trimmed by 4 bases and V by 4 bases; bases with no gene match: 10. The CDR3 covers 16 residues. Germline values: CDR1 SGHNT, CDR2 YYREEE (reference sequence). CDR3 coding DNA: TGTGCCAGCAGCCCCCTGGGGGGGTCGGGCACCGGGGAGCTGTTTTTT. Translating it yields CASSPLGGSGTGELFF. The whole variable domain, filled in from reference TRBV5-4 and TRBJ2-2, reads ETGVTQSPTHLIKTRGQQVTLRCSSQSGHNTVSWYQQALGQGPQFIFQYYREEENGRGNFPPRFSGLQFPNYSSELNVNALELDDSALYLCASSPLGGSGTGELFFGEGSRLTVL.

V is TRBV30 and J is TRBJ1-5; D uncertain. Trimming pared 1 base from V and 3 bases from J, leaving 10 bases between. CDR3 length: 14 residues. The germline V gene encodes CDR1 GTSNPN and CDR2 SVGIG (reference sequence). The CDR3, as DNA: TGTGCCTGGAGTGGCGGGGTATTCAATCAGCCCCAGCATTTT. This gives the protein CAWSGGVFNQPQHF.

CDR3 amino acids: CAISGTAVEKLFF. The CDR3 DNA reads TGTGCCATCAGCGGGACAGCTGTTGAAAAACTGTTTTTT. The chain links TRBV6-6 to TRBJ1-4, with 7 bases matching TRBD1. J gave up 7 bases and V 10 bases, and 9 bases lay outside the gene matches. The CDR3 covers 13 residues. Germline assignment: CDR1 MNHNY and CDR2 SVGAGI (reference sequence).

This chain joins TRBV5-1 and TRBJ2-2; D uncertain. The CDR3 has 15 residues. Trimming left V 0 bases short and J 5 bases short, with 11 bases between. Per germline, CDR1 SGHRS and CDR2 YFSETQ. CDR3 in amino acids: CASSLEWSPTGELFF. The CDR3 nucleotides are TGCGCCAGCAGCTTGGAATGGTCACCTACCGGGGAGCTGTTTTTT.

The rearrangement links TRBV5-1 to TRBJ2-2, with 10 bases identical to TRBD2. Germline V gene data show CDR1 as SGHRS and CDR2 as YFSETQ. Unmatched junction bases numbered 3, after V lost 1 base and J lost 3 bases. The CDR3 contains 16 residues. The CDR3 is CASSLRGLAHTGELFF. CDR3 sequence (DNA): TGCGCCAGCAGCTTGAGGGGACTAGCGCACACCGGGGAGCTGTTTTTT.

The chain has TRBV5-4 and TRBJ2-7; no definite D call. Germline V gives CDR1 SGHNT, CDR2 YYREEE (reference sequence). The CDR3 has 16 amino acids. The V gene lost 4 bases and the J gene lost 4 bases, with 21 bases spanning the gap. The CDR3 region has the DNA TGTGCCAGCAGCCTTACTAAATCTGTAGGTGGATACGAGCAGTACTTC. Protein: CASSLTKSVGGYEQYF. Based on the CDR3 plus reference TRBV5-4 and TRBJ2-7, the full variable domain is ETGVTQSPTHLIKTRGQQVTLRCSSQSGHNTVSWYQQALGQGPQFIFQYYREEENGRGNFPPRFSGLQFPNYSSELNVNALELDDSALYLCASSLTKSVGGYEQYFGPGTRLTVT.

The chain links TRBV5-1 to TRBJ2-5, with 9 bases identical to TRBD1. Germline trimming cut 0 bases from V and 3 bases from J; bases unmatched to any gene: 9. The CDR3 loop spans 17 amino acids. The germline V gene has CDR1 SGHRS and CDR2 YFSETQ. This CDR3 is CASSLDATGTGKETQYF. In DNA form, the CDR3 reads TGCGCCAGCAGCTTGGATGCGACCGGGACAGGGAAAGAGACCCAGTACTTC.

The chain couples TRBV2 to TRBJ2-5; 11 bases map to TRBD1. The germline V gene encodes CDR1 SNHLY and CDR2 FYNNEI. Trimming at V came to 9 bases and at J to 2 bases, leaving 2 bases not matched to a gene. The CDR3 has 13 amino acids. The DNA for the CDR3 is TGTGCCAGTGGGGACAGGGGGCAAGAGACCCAGTACTTC. Protein product: CASGDRGQETQYF. The complete variable domain, with remaining parts taken from reference TRBV2 and TRBJ2-5, reads EPEVTQTPSHQVTQMGQEVILRCVPISNHLYFYWYRQILGQKVEFLVSFYNNEISEKSEIFDDQFSVERPDGSNFTLKIRSTKLEDSAMYFCASGDRGQETQYFGPGTRLLVL.

About this clone: This same CDR3 is encoded by further DNA sequences in the sample. This chain joins TRBV5-1 and TRBJ2-7, with TRBD2 identical over 7 bases. The V segment lost 4 bases and the J segment 1 base; nucleotides outside the gene matches: 8. In germline, CDR1 is SGHRS, CDR2 YFSETQ. This CDR3 contains 15 residues. The CDR3 sequence is CASSPGGGVSYEQYF. CDR3 nucleotides: TGCGCCAGCAGCCCCGGTGGGGGGGTATCCTACGAGCAGTACTTC.

V is TRBV7-9 and J is TRBJ2-1; 11 bases are shared with TRBD2. The CDR3 is made up of 16 amino acids. Germline assignment: CDR1 SEHNR and CDR2 FQNEAQ (reference sequence). V lost 3 bases and J lost 6; bases outside the gene matches: 7. The CDR3 DNA reads TGTGCCAGCAGCTTCGGACTAGCGGGTCGGGGCAATGAGCAGTTCTTC. This codes for CASSFGLAGRGNEQFF.

The rearrangement links TRBV28 to TRBJ2-3; D is perhaps TRBD2 (6 bases). Trimming removed 6 bases from V and 0 bases from J, with 10 bases in between. The CDR3 is made up of 14 amino acids. CDR1 and CDR2 (germline): MDHEN, SYDVKM. CDR3 amino acids: CASSRLDSTDTQYF. CDR3 nucleotide sequence: TGTGCCAGCAGCCGACTAGACAGCACAGATACGCAGTATTTT. Based on the CDR3 plus reference TRBV28 and TRBJ2-3, the full variable domain is DVKVTQSSRYLVKRTGEKVFLECVQDMDHENMFWYRQDPGLGLRLIYFSYDVKMKEKGDIPEGYSVSREKKERFSLILESASTNQTSMYLCASSRLDSTDTQYFGPGTRLTVL.

The V call is TRBV5-1, the J call TRBJ1-4, with D tentatively TRBD1 (5 bases). The CDR3 is 15 residues long. Trimming removed 4 bases at V and 1 base at J, with 11 bases between. Germline assignment: CDR1 SGHRS and CDR2 YFSETQ. In nucleotides, the CDR3 is TGCGCCAGCAGCCCCCAGGGAGAAACTAATGAAAAACTGTTTTTT. Translation gives CASSPQGETNEKLFF. The full variable domain, its missing parts supplied by reference TRBV5-1 and TRBJ1-4, is KAGVTQTPRYLIKTRGQQVTLSCSPISGHRSVSWYQQTPGQGLQFLFEYFSETQRNKGNFPGRFSGRQFSNSRSEMNVSTLELGDSALYLCASSPQGETNEKLFFGSGTQLSVL.

The chain combines TRBV6-6 with TRBJ2-1, with D possibly TRBD1 on 6 matching bases. Looked up from germline, CDR1 is MNHNY and CDR2 is SVGAGI (reference sequence). CDR3 length: 12 amino acids. V lost 8 bases and J 3 bases, leaving 8 bases between the germline ends. DNA of the CDR3: TGTGCCAGCGGACAGAACTACAATGAGCAGTTCTTC. It translates to CASGQNYNEQFF.